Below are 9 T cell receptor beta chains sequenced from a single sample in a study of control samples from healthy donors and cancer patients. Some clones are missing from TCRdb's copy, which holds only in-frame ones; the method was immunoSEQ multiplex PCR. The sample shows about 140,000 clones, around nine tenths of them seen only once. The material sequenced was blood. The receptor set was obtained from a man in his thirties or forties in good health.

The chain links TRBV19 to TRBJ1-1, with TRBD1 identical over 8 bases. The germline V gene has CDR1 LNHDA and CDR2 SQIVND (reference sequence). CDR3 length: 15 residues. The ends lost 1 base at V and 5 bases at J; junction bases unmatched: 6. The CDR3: CASSIGTGLGTEAFF. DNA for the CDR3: TGTGCCAGTAGTATAGGGACAGGGTTGGGTACTGAAGCTTTCTTT.

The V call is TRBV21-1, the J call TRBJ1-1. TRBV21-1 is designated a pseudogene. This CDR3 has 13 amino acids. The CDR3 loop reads CASSKPPSLKAFF. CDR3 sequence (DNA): TGTGCCAGCAGCAAACCTCCCAGCTTAAAAGCTTTCTTT.

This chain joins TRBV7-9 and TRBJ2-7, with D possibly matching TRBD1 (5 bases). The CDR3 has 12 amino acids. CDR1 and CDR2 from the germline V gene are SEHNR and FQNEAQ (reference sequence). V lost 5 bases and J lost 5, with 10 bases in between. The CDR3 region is CASSLIRDEQYF. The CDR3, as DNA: TGTGCCAGCAGCCTAATCAGGGACGAGCAGTACTTC.

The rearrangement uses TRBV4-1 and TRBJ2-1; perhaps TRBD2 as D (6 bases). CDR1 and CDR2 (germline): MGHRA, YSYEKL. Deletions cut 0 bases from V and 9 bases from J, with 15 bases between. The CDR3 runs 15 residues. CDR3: CASSQDLKWRGEQFF. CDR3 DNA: TGCGCCAGCAGCCAAGATCTGAAGTGGCGGGGTGAGCAGTTCTTC.

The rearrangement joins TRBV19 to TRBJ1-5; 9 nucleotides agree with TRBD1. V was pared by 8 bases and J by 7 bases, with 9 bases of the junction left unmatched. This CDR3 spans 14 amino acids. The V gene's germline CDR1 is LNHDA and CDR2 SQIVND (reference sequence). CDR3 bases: TGTGCCAGTGCGGGACAGGGTGTTTGGCAGCCCCAGCATTTT. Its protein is CASAGQGVWQPQHF. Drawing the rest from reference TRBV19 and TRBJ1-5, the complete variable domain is DGGITQSPKYLFRKEGQNVTLSCEQNLNHDAMYWYRQDPGQGLRLIYYSQIVNDFQKGDIAEGYSVSREKKESFPLTVTSAQKNPTAFYLCASAGQGVWQPQHFGDGTRLSIL.

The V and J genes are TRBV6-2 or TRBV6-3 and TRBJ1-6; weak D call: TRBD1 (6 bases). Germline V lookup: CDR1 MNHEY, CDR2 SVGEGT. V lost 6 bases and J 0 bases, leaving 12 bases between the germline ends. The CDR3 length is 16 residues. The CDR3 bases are TGTGCCAGCAGCCCCGGACAGAGCTCCTATAATTCACCCCTCCACTTT. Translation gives CASSPGQSSYNSPLHF.

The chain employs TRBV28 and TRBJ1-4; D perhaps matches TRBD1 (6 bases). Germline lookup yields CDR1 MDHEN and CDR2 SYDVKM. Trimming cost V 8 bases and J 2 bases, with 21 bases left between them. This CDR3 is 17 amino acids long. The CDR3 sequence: CASEPGFLGGTNEKLFF. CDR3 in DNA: TGTGCCAGCGAGCCGGGATTCCTCGGGGGCACTAATGAAAAACTGTTTTTT.

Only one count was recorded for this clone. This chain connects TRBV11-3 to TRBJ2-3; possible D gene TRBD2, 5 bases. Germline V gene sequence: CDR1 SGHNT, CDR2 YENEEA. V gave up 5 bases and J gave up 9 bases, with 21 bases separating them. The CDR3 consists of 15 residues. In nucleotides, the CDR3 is TGTGCCAGCAGCACAGAGGCCATTCCGGGGAACACGCAGTATTTT. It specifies CASSTEAIPGNTQYF.

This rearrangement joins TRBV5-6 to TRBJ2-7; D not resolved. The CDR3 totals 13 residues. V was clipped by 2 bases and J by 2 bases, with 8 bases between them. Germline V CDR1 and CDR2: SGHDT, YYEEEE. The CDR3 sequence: CASSLDGPYEQYF. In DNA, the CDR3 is TGTGCCAGCAGCTTAGATGGTCCCTACGAGCAGTACTTC.